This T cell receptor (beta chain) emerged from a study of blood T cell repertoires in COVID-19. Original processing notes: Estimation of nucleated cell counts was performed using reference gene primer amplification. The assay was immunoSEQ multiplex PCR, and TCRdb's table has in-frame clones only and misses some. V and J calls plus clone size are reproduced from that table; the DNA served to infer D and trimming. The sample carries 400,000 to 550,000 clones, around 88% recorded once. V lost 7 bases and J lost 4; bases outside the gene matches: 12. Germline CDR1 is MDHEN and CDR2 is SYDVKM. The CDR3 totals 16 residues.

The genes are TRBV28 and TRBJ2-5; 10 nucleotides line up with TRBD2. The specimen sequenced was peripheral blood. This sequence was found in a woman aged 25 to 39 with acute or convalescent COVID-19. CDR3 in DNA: TGTGCCAGCAAGAGCGGGGGGGCCGGGTTAGGAGAGACCCAGTACTTC. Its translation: CASKSGGAGLGETQYF.